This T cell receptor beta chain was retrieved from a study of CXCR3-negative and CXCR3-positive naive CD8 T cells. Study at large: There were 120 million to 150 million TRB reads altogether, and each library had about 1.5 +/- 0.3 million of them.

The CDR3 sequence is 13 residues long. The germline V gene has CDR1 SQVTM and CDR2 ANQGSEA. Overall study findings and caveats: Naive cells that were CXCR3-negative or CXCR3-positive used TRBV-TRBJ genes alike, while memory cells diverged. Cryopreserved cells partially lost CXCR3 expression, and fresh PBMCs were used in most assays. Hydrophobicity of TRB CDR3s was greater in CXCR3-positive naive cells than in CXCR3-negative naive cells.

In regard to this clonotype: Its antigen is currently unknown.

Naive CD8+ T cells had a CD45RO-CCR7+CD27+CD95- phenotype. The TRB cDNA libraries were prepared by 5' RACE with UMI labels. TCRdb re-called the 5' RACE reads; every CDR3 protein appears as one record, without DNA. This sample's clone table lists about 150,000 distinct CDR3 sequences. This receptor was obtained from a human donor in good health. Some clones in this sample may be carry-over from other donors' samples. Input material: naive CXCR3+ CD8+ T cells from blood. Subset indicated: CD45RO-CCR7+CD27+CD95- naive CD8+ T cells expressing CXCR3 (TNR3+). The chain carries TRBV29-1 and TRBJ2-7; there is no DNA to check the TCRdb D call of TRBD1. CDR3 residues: CSVSPQGTYEQYF.